A selection of T cell receptor beta chains follows, all from one sample in a study of blood T cell repertoires in COVID-19. Using immunoSEQ multiplex PCR, the repertoire was profiled, and TCRdb retains in-frame clones only, with some absent. Of about 140,000 clones detected, around 83% appear once; the ten largest clones hold about 9.4%. Sequencing was performed on peripheral blood. The origin of the receptors is a man aged 55 to 70 with active or convalescent COVID-19. The CDR3 runs from the conserved cysteine through the conserved F or W. D genes are given only for firm matches. Clone size, where shown, is once, few, many, or a class for clones that have expanded.

len	v_gene	j_gene	abundance	d_gene	CDR3aa	CDR3nt
15	TRBV6-5	TRBJ1-2	-	-	CASRSLGGVNYGYTF	TGTGCCAGCAGGAGTTTGGGCGGGGTTAACTATGGCTACACCTTC
13	TRBV25-1	TRBJ1-4	-	-	CASGEPTNEKLFF	TGTGCCAGCGGAGAGCCAACTAATGAAAAACTGTTTTTT
15	TRBV5-4	TRBJ2-1	-	TRBD1	CASSFRQGASNEQFF	TGTGCCAGCAGCTTTAGACAGGGGGCAAGCAATGAGCAGTTCTTC
12	TRBV11-3	TRBJ2-7	-	-	CASSSGGLEQYF	TGTGCCAGCAGCTCCGGAGGACTCGAGCAGTACTTC
13	TRBV18	TRBJ1-2	-	TRBD1	CASSPGTENGYTF	TGTGCCAGCTCACCAGGGACAGAGAATGGCTACACCTTC
15	TRBV6-1	TRBJ1-4	-	-	CASSEFGEANEKLFF	TGTGCCAGCAGTGAATTCGGGGAGGCAAATGAAAAACTGTTTTTT
12	TRBV7-9	TRBJ2-7	-	-	CASSLNLAEQYF	TGTGCCAGCAGCTTAAACCTAGCCGAGCAGTACTTC
10	TRBV20-1	TRBJ1-1	-	-	CSARDNEAFF	TGCAGTGCTAGAGATAATGAAGCTTTCTTT
14	TRBV29-1	TRBJ1-2	-	-	CSVEETRKNYGYTF	TGCAGCGTTGAAGAAACGAGAAAGAACTATGGCTACACCTTC
16	TRBV19	TRBJ2-3	-	-	CASTPRGRRVTDTQYF	TGTGCCAGTACCCCGAGAGGGAGACGTGTCACAGATACGCAGTATTTT
15	TRBV19	TRBJ1-1	-	-	CASIGLQGLGTEAFF	TGTGCCAGTATAGGCCTCCAGGGGCTGGGCACTGAAGCTTTCTTT
15	TRBV28	TRBJ2-3	-	TRBD2	CASSSTLAGEDTQYF	TGTGCCAGCAGTTCCACACTAGCGGGAGAGGATACGCAGTATTTT
14	TRBV2	TRBJ1-4	-	-	CASSETQVDEKLFF	TGTGCCAGCAGCGAGACCCAGGTCGATGAAAAACTGTTTTTT
16	TRBV28	TRBJ2-1	-	-	CASTGLAGSSYNEQFF	TGTGCCAGCACCGGGCTGGCGGGGAGCTCCTACAATGAGCAGTTCTTC
15	TRBV27	TRBJ1-5	few	TRBD1	CASSFRRGGNQPQHF	TGTGCCAGCAGTTTCCGCAGGGGGGGCAATCAGCCCCAGCATTTT
15	TRBV24-1	TRBJ2-1	few	TRBD2	CATSSTSGNINEQFF	TGTGCCACCAGTTCGACTAGCGGGAATATCAATGAGCAGTTCTTC
16	TRBV7-5	TRBJ1-5	-	-	CARSLVGRARDQPQHF	TGTGCCAGAAGCTTAGTAGGCAGGGCCCGCGATCAGCCCCAGCATTTT
14	TRBV18	TRBJ2-1	once	-	CASSPTHSYNEQFF	TGTGCCAGCTCACCAACTCACTCCTACAATGAGCAGTTCTTC
21	TRBV4-1	TRBJ2-5	-	TRBD2	CASSQENLLAGGSTSDLTQYF	TGCGCCAGCAGCCAAGAGAATTTACTAGCGGGGGGGTCAACGTCGGATTTGACCCAGTACTTC
15	TRBV27	TRBJ2-3	-	TRBD1	CASSFGQGLSDTQYF	TGTGCCAGCAGTTTTGGACAGGGGTTATCAGATACGCAGTATTTT
17	TRBV4-3	TRBJ2-2	-	TRBD2	CASSQQAGSANTGELFF	TGCGCCAGCAGCCAGCAAGCGGGAAGCGCGAACACCGGGGAGCTGTTTTTT
12	TRBV11-3	TRBJ1-6	-	-	CASRAPSSPLHF	TGTGCCAGCAGGGCCCCTAGTTCACCCCTCCACTTT
15	TRBV4-3	TRBJ1-2	-	-	CASSQARFSNYGYTF	TGCGCCAGCAGCCAAGCTCGGTTCTCTAACTATGGCTACACCTTC
14	TRBV2	TRBJ1-2	-	-	CASSEVLFTYGYTF	TGTGCCAGCAGTGAGGTACTCTTTACCTATGGCTACACCTTC
14	TRBV5-4	TRBJ2-1	-	TRBD1	CASSPPTGVLEQFF	TGTGCCAGCAGCCCCCCCACAGGGGTACTTGAGCAGTTCTTC
15	TRBV6-5	TRBJ1-6	-	-	CASRGNQGGNSPLHF	TGTGCCAGCAGGGGAAATCAGGGAGGAAATTCACCCCTCCACTTT
15	TRBV9	TRBJ1-1	-	-	CASSSSGTVNTEAFF	TGTGCCAGCAGCAGTTCAGGGACTGTGAACACTGAAGCTTTCTTT
16	TRBV18	TRBJ2-3	-	-	CASSVSPRGTTDTQYF	TGTGCCAGCTCCGTCTCCCCTCGGGGGACTACAGATACGCAGTATTTT
19	TRBV18	TRBJ1-6	-	TRBD1	CASSKDGTGGFAYNSPLHF	TGTGCCAGCTCAAAAGACGGGACAGGGGGCTTTGCGTATAATTCACCCCTCCACTTT
13	TRBV2	TRBJ1-4	few	-	CASRRGLDEKLFF	TGTGCCAGCAGGCGGGGTTTGGACGAAAAACTGTTTTTT
16	TRBV14	TRBJ2-1	-	TRBD2	CASSRNGGSSYNEQFF	TGTGCCAGCAGCCGGAACGGGGGGAGCTCCTACAATGAGCAGTTCTTC
14	TRBV5-4	TRBJ1-2	-	-	CASSDTVGGYGYTF	TGTGCCAGCAGCGATACAGTGGGTGGCTATGGCTACACCTTC
13	TRBV12-3/TRBV12-4	TRBJ1-1	-	-	CASSPNELVYAFF	TGTGCCAGTTCCCCTAATGAACTTGTTTATGCTTTCTTT
15	TRBV9	TRBJ1-1	few	-	CASSPGPQGNTEAFF	TGTGCCAGCAGCCCAGGCCCCCAGGGAAACACTGAAGCTTTCTTT